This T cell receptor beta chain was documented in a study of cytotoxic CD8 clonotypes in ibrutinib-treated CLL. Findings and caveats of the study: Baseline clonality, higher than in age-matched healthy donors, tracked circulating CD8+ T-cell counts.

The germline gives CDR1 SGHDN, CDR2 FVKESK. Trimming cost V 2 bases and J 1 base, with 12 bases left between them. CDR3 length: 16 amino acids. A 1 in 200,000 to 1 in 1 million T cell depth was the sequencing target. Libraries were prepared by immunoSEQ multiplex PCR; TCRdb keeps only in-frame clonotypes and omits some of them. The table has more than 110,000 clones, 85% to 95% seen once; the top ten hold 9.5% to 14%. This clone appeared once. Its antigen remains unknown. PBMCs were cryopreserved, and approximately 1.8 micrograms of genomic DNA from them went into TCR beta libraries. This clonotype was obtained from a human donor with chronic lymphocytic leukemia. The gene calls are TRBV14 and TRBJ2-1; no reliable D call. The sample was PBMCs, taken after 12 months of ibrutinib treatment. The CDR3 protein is CASSQLGFVSYNEQFF. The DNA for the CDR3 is TGTGCCAGCAGCCAACTAGGGTTTGTGTCCTACAATGAGCAGTTCTTC.